The clone carrying this T cell receptor beta chain was seen once. This entry belongs to a study of cytomegalovirus exposure and HLA in healthy donors. The PCR employed 60 Vbeta primers together with 13 Jbeta primers. Using immunoSEQ multiplex PCR, the repertoire was profiled, and TCRdb retains in-frame clones only, with some absent. The sample lists about 250,000 clones; about nine tenths were seen once. The specimen was PBMCs. The sequence came from a girl aged 2 to 9 in good health and CMV-seronegative.

CDR3 residues: CASSPMGRGDTEAFF. CDR3 nucleotide sequence: TGCGCCAGCAGCCCAATGGGCAGGGGGGACACTGAAGCTTTCTTT. The V call is TRBV4-1, the J call TRBJ1-1; 7 bases are a match to TRBD1. CDR1 and CDR2 (germline): MGHRA, YSYEKL. J gave up 3 bases and V 4 bases, and 8 bases lay outside the gene matches. The CDR3 runs 15 residues.